This TCR beta chain derives from a study of regulatory T cells in long-lasting Graves disease. V dropped 11 bases and J dropped 6; count of bases not matched to a gene: 7. Germline CDR1 and CDR2: MNHEY and SMNVEV (reference sequence). The CDR3 totals 13 residues. Time point here: newly diagnosed GD, antithyroid drugs for less than 3 months. Following extraction of RNA from PBMCs, that RNA was used to make the TCR library. Only a few counts were recorded for this clonotype. With iRepertoire HTBI primers and Arm-PCR of CDR3 regions, TCR beta libraries were built. TCRdb re-analysed the multiplex PCR reads in MiXCR, keeping a single row per CDR3 protein. Altogether around 320,000 distinct CDR3 sequences are present, approximately 15% being singletons, with the ten largest covering 25% to 30%. This sample also appeared in a second study, on T cells in Graves' hyperthyroidism and ophthalmopathy.

Material: peripheral blood mononuclear cells (PBMCs), obtained at new diagnosis, from a patient treated with antithyroid drugs. The chain has TRBV27 and TRBJ1-4; 9 positions match TRBD1. This receptor was identified in a man aged 40-50 years with Graves disease. CDR3 nucleotide sequence: TGTGCCCCACAGGGGGCGCGGGATGAAAAACTGTTTTTT. It codes for CAPQGARDEKLFF.